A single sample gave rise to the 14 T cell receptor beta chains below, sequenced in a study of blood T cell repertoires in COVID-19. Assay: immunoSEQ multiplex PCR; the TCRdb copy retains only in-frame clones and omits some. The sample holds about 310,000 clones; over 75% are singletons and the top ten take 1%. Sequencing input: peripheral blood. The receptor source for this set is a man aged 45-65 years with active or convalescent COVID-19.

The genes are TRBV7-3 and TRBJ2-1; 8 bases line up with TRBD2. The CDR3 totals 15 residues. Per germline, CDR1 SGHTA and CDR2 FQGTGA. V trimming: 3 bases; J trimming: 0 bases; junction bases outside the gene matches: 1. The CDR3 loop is CASSFLAGSYNEQFF. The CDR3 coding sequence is TGTGCCAGCAGCTTCCTAGCGGGCTCCTACAATGAGCAGTTCTTC.

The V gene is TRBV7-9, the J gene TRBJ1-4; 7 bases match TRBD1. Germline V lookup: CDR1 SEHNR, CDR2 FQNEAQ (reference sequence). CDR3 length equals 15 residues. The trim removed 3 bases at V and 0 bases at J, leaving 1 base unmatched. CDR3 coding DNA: TGTGCCAGCAGCTTGGGGACAGCAACTAATGAAAAACTGTTTTTT. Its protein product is CASSLGTATNEKLFF. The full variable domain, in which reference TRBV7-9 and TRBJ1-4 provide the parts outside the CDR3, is DTGVSQNPRHKITKRGQNVTFRCDPISEHNRLYWYRQTLGQGPEFLTYFQNEAQLEKSRLLSDRFSAERPKGSFSTLEIQRTEQGDSAMYLCASSLGTATNEKLFFGSGTQLSVL.

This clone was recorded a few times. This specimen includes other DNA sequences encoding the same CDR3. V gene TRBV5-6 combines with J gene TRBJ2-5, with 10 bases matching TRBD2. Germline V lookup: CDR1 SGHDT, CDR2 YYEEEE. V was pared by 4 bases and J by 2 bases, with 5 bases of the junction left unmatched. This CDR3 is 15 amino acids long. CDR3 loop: CASSRAGGLQETQYF. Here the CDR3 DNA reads TGTGCCAGCAGCCGAGCGGGAGGGCTACAAGAGACCCAGTACTTC.

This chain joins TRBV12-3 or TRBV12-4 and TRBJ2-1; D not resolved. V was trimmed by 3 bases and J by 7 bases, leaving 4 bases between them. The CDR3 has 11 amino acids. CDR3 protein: CASSFVNEQFF. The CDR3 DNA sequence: TGTGCCAGCAGTTTCGTGAATGAGCAGTTCTTC.

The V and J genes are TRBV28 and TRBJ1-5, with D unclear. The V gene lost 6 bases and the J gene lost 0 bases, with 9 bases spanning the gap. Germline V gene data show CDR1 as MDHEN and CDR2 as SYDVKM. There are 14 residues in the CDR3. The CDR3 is CASSSIYSNQPQHF. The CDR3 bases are TGTGCCAGCAGCTCGATCTATAGCAATCAGCCCCAGCATTTT.

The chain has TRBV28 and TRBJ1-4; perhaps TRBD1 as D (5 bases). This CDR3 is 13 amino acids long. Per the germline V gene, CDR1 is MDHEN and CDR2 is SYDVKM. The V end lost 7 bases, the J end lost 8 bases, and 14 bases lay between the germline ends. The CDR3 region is CASKEGRREKLFF. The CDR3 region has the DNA TGTGCCAGCAAAGAGGGGAGGCGGGAAAAACTGTTTTTT.

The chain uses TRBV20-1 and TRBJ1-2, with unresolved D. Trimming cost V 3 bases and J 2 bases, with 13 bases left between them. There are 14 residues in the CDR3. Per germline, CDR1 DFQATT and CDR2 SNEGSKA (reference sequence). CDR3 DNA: TGCAGTGCTAGTGTGCGGGGTATCAACTATGGCTACACCTTC. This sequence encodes CSASVRGINYGYTF.

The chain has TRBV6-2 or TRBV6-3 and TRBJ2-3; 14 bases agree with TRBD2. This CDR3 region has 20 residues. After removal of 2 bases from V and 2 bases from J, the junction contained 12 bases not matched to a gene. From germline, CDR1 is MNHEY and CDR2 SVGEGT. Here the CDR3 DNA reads TGTGCCAGCAGTTACCCCCGCCGGACTAGCGGGGGGTCTAACACAGATACGCAGTATTTT. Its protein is CASSYPRRTSGGSNTDTQYF.

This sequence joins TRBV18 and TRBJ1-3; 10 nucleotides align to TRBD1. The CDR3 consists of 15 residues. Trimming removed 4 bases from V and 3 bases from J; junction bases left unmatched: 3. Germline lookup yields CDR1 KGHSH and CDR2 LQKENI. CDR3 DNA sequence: TGTGCCAGCTCACAGGGACAGGGGATTGGAAACACCATATATTTT. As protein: CASSQGQGIGNTIYF.

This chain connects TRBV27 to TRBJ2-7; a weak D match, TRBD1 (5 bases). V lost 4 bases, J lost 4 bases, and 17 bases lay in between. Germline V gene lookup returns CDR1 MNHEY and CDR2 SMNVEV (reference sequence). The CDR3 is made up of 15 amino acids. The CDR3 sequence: CASSSDWQGEYEQYF. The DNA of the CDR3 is TGTGCCAGCAGTTCCGATTGGCAGGGTGAATACGAGCAGTACTTC.

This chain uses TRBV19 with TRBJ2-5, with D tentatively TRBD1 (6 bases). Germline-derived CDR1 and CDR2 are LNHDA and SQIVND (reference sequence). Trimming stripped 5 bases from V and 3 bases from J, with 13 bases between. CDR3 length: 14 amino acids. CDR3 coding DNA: TGTGCCAGTAGTCGCTCTGCAGGGGAAGAGACCCAGTACTTC. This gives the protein CASSRSAGEETQYF.

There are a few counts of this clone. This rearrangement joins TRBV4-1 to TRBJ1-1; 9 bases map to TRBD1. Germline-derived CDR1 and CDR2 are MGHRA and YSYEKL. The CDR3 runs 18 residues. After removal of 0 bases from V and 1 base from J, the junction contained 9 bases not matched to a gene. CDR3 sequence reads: CASSQDPRTGATNTEAFF. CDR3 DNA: TGCGCCAGCAGCCAAGATCCGCGGACAGGGGCGACGAACACTGAAGCTTTCTTT.

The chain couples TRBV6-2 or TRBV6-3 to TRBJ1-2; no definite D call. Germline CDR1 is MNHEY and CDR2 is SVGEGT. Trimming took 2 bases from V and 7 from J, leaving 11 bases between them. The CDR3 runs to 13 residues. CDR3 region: CASSYRTGGGYTF. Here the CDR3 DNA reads TGTGCCAGCAGTTACCGGACGGGAGGTGGCTACACCTTC.

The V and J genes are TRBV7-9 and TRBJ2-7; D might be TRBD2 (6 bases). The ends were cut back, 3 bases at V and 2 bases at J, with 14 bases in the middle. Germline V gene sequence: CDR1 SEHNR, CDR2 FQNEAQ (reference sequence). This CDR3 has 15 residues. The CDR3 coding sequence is TGTGCCAGCAGCTTCGGGGGACCCGGAACCTACGAGCAGTACTTC. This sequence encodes CASSFGGPGTYEQYF.